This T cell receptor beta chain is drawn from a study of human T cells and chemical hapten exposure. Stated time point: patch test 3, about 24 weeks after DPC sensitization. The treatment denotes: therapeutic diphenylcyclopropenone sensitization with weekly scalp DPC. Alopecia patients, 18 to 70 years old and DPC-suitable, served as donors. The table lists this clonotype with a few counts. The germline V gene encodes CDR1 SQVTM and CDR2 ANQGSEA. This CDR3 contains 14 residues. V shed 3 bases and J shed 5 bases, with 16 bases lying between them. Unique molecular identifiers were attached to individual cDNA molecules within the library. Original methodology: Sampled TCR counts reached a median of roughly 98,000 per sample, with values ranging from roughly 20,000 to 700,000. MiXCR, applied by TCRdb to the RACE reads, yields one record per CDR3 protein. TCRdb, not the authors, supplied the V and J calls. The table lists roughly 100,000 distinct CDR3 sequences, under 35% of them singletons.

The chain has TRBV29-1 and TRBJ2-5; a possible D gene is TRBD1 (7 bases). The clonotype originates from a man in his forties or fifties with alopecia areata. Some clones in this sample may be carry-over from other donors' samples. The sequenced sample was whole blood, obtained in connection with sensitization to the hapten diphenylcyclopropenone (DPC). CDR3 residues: CSVEVGGGSETQYF. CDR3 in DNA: TGCAGCGTTGAGGTCGGAGGGGGCTCGGAGACCCAGTACTTC.